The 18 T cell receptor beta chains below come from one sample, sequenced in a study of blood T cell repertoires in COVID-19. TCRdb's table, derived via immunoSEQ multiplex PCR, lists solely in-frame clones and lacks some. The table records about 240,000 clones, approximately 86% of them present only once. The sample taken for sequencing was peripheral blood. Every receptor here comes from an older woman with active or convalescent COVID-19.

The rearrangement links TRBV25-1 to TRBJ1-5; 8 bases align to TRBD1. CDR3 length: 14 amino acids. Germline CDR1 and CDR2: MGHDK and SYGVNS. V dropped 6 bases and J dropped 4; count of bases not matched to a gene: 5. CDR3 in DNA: TGTGCCAGCAGGGGACAGGCGAATAATCAGCCCCAGCATTTT. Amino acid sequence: CASRGQANNQPQHF.

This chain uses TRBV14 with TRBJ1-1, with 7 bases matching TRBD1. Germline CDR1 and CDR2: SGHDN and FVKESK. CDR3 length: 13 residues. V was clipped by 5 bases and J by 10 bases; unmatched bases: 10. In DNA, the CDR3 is TGTGCCAGCAGCTACAGACAGGGAAGGGTAGCTTTCTTT. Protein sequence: CASSYRQGRVAFF. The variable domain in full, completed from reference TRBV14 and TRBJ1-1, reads EAGVTQFPSHSVIEKGQTVTLRCDPISGHDNLYWYRRVMGKEIKFLLHFVKESKQDESGMPNNRFLAERTGGTYSTLKVQPAELEDSGVYFCASSYRQGRVAFFGQGTRLTVV.

The CDR3 here is CASSYIFNSPLHF. The CDR3 DNA sequence: TGTGCCAGCAGCTACATTTTTAATTCACCCCTCCACTTT. V is TRBV5-6 and J is TRBJ1-6; no clear D gene. The V gene lost 3 bases and the J gene lost 6 bases, with 7 bases spanning the gap. This CDR3 is 13 amino acids long. Germline V gene data show CDR1 as SGHDT and CDR2 as YYEEEE.

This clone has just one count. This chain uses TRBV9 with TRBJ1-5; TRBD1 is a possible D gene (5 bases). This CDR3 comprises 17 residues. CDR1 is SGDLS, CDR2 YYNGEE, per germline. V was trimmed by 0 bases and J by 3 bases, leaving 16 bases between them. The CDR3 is CASSVGAGSGINQPQHF. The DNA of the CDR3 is TGTGCCAGCAGCGTAGGAGCAGGGTCAGGGATCAATCAGCCCCAGCATTTT.

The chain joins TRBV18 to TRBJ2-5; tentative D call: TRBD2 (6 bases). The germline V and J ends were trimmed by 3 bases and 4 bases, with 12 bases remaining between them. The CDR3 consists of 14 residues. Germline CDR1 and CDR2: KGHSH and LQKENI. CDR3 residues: CASSPQGRGETQYF. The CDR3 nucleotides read TGTGCCAGCTCACCCCAAGGGCGGGGAGAGACCCAGTACTTC.

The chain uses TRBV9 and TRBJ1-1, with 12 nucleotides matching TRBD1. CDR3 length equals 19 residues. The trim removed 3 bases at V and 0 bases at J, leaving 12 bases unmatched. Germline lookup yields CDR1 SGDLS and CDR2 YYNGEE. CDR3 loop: CASSGTGTGGNLLNTEAFF. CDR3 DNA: TGTGCCAGCAGCGGAACCGGGACAGGGGGCAATCTCCTGAACACTGAAGCTTTCTTT.

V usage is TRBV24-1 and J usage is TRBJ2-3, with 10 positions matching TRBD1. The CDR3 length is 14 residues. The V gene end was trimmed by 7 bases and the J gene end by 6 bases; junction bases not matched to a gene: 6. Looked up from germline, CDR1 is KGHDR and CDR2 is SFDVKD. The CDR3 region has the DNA TGTGCCACCAGCGGGACAGGGGAGTCCGATACGCAGTATTTT. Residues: CATSGTGESDTQYF.

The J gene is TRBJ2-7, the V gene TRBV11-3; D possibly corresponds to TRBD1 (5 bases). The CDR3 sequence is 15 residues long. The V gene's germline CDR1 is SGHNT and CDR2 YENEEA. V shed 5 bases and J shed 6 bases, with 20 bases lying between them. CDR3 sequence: CASSMAQGPTFEQYF. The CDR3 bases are TGTGCCAGCAGCATGGCGCAGGGTCCAACCTTCGAGCAGTACTTC.

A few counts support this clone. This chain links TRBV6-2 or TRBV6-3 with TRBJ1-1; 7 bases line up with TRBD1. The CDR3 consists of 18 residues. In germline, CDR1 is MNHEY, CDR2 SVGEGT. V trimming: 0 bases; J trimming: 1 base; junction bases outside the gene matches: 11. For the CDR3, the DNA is TGTGCCAGCAGTTACTCGGGTCTGCGAGGGGGCCCGAACACTGAAGCTTTCTTT. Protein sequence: CASSYSGLRGGPNTEAFF.

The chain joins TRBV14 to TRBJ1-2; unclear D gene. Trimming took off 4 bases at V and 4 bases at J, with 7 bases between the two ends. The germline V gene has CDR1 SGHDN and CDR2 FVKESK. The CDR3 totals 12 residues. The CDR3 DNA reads TGTGCCAGCAGCCCGGGGTCCTATGGCTACACCTTC. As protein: CASSPGSYGYTF.

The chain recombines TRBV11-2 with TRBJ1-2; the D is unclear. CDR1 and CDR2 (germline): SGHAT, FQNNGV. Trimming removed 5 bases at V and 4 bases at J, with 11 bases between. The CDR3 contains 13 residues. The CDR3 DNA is TGTGCCAGCAGCCTCCACACCAGCTATGGCTACACCTTC. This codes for CASSLHTSYGYTF.

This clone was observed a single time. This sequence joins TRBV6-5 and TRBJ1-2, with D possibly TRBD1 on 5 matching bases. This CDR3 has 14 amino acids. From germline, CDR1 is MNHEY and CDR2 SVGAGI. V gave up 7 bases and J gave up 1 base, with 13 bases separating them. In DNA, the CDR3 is TGTGCCAGCACGGAAAGGGGCCATAACTATGGCTACACCTTC. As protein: CASTERGHNYGYTF.

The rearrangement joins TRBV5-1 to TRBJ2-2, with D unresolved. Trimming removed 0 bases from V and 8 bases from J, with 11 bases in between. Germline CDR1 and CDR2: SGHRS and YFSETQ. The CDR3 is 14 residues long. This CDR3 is CASSLDSSAGELFF. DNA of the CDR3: TGCGCCAGCAGCTTGGACAGTTCGGCGGGGGAGCTGTTTTTT.

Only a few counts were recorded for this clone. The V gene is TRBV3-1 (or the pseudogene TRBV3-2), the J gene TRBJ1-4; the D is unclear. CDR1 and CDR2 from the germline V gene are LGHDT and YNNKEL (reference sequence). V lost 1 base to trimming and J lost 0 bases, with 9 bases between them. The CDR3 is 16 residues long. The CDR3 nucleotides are TGTGCCAGCAGCCAAGGTGAGACTGCAACTAATGAAAAACTGTTTTTT. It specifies CASSQGETATNEKLFF.

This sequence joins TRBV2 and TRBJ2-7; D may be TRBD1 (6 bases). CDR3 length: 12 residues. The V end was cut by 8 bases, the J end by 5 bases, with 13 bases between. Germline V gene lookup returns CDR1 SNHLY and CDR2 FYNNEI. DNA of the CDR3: TGTGCCAGCGCACAGGGTTCCCACGAGCAGTACTTC. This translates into CASAQGSHEQYF.

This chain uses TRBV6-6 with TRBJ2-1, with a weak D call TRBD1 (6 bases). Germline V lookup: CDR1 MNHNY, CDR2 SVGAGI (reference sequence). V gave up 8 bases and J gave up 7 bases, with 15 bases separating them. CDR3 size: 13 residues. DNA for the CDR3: TGTGCCAGCCGTGGACAGATAGGGAATGAGCAGTTCTTC. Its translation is CASRGQIGNEQFF.

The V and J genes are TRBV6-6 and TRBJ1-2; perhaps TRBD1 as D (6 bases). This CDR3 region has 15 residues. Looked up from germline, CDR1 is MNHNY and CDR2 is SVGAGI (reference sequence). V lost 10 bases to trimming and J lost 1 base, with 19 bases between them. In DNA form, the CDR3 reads TGTGCCATTCCGGGGGGCAGTTTTTTTAACTATGGCTACACCTTC. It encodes CAIPGGSFFNYGYTF.

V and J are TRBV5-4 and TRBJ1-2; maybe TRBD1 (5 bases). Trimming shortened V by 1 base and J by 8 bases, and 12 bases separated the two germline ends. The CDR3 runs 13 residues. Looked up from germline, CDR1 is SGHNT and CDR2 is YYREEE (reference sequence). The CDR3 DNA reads TGTGCCAGCAGCTTGTCGGGGGATGGGGGCTACACCTTC. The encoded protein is CASSLSGDGGYTF.